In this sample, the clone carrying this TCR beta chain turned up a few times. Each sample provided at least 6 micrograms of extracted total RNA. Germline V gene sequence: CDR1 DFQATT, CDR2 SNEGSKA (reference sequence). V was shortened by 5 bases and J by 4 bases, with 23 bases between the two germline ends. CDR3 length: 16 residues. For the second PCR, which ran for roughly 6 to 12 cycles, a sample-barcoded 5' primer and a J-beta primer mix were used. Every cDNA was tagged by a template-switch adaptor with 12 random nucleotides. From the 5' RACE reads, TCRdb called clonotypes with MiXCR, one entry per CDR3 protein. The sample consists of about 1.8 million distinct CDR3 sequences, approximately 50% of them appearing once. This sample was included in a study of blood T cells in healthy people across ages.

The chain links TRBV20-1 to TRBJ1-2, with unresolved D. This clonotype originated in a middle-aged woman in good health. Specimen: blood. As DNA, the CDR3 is TGCAGTGCTCCGGACCCATCTAGGGCGGGTAGCTATGGCTACACCTTC. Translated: CSAPDPSRAGSYGYTF.